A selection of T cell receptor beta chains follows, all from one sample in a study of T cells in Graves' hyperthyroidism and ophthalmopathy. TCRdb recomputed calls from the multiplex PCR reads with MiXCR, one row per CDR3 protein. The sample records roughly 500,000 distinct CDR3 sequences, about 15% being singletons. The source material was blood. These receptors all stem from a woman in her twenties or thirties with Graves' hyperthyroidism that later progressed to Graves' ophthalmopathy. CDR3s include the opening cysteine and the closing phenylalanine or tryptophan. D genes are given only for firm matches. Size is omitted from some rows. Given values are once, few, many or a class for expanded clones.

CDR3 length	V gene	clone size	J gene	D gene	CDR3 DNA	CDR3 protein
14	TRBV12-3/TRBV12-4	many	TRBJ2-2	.	TGTGCCAGCAGTCCCCAGACGATCACCGGGGAGCTGTTTTTT	CASSPQTITGELFF
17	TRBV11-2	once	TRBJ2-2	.	TGTGCCAGCAGCGGATCGGGAGCGGTATCTCACACCGGGGAGCTGTTTTTT	CASSGSGAVSHTGELFF
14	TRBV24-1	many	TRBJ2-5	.	TGTGCCACCAGTGATTTTGTGGTGGGGGAGACCCAGTACTTC	CATSDFVVGETQYF
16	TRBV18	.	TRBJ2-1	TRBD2	TGTGCCAGCTCGCCTGGGACTAGCGGGAATTCTTATGAGCAGTTCTTC	CASSPGTSGNSYEQFF
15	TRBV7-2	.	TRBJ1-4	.	TGTGCCAGCAGCTTAGGGCCCTCAACTAATGAAAAACTGTCTTTT	CASSLGPSTNEKLSF
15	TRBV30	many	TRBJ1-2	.	TGTGCCTGGAGGAGAGCCGGGAGTGACTTCTATGGCTACACCTTC	CAWRRAGSDFYGYTF
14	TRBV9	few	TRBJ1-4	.	TGTGCCAGCAGCGCCTTTGGTTCTAATGAAAAACTGTTTTTT	CASSAFGSNEKLFF
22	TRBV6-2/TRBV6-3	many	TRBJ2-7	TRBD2	TGTGCCAGCAGTTCTGAGCGGGAGAGCCTAAACTACATAAATAGAAGAACCTACGAGCAGTACTTC	CASSSERESLNYINRRTYEQYF
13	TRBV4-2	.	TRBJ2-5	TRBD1	TGTGCCAGCCGGACAGGGGGGGAAGAGACCCAGTACTTC	CASRTGGEETQYF
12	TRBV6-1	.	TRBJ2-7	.	TGTGCCATACTACATCCGGCCTACGAGCAGTACTTC	CAILHPAYEQYF
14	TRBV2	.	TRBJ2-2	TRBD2	TGTGCCAGCAAGCGGGAGGAGTACACCGGGGAGCTGTTTTTT	CASKREEYTGELFF
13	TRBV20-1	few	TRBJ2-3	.	TGCAGTGCTTTCTCGTGGGATACAGATACGCAGTATTTT	CSAFSWDTDTQYF
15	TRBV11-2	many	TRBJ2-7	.	TGTGCCAGCAGCGGGGGGTTCCCCTCTGTGGGCGAGCAGTACTTC	CASSGGFPSVGEQYF
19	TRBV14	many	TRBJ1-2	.	TGTGCCAGCAGCCAAGATCGGGGCAGGGTATACCAAGCTAACTATGGCTACACCTTC	CASSQDRGRVYQANYGYTF
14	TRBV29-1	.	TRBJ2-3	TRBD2	TGCAGCGTTGAAAGCGGGAGTTTGACAGATACGCAGTATTTT	CSVESGSLTDTQYF
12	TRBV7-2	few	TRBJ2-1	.	TGTGCCAGCAGCTCGGAGGGGCCGCAGCAGTTCTTC	CASSSEGPQQFF
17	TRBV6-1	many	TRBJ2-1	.	TGTGCCACCAATGGGGGGATTTTTAGTGGGACGGCCAATGAGCAGTTCTTC	CATNGGIFSGTANEQFF
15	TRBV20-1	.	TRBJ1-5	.	TGCAGTGCTAGTAGCCCGACCGACATTAATCAGCCCCAGCATTTT	CSASSPTDINQPQHF
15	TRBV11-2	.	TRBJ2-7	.	TGTGCCAGCAGCCTCGTACAGGCAGACTACTACGAGCAGTACTTC	CASSLVQADYYEQYF
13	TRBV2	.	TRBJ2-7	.	TGTGCCAGCAGTGGCCGGACGACGGGCGAGCAGTACTTC	CASSGRTTGEQYF
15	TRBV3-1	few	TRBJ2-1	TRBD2	TGTGCCAGCAGCCAAGCGGGGGGGGGGGGAAATGAGCAGTTCTTC	CASSQAGGGGNEQFF
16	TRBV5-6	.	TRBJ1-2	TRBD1	TGTGCCAGCAGCTTGTTTCGCAGGGGGGAGGACTATGGCCACACCTTC	CASSLFRRGEDYGHTF
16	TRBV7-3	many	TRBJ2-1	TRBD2	TGTGCCAGCAGCTCGACTAGCGGGAGTAGGTACAATGAGCAGTTCTTC	CASSSTSGSRYNEQFF
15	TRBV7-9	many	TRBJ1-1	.	TGTGCCAGCAGCCCCGAGGGGAATAGAAACACTGAAGCTTTCTTT	CASSPEGNRNTEAFF
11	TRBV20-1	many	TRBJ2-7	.	TGCAGTTCCCGGACGGCTTACGAGCAGTACTTC	CSSRTAYEQYF
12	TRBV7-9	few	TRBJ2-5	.	TGTGCCAGCAGCACGGGAGGGGACAGGGAGTACTTC	CASSTGGDREYF
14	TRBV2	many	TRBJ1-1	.	TGTGCCAGCAGTCATCGATGGATGAACACTGAAGCTTTCTTT	CASSHRWMNTEAFF
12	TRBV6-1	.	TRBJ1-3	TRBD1	TGTGCCAGCAGTGGACAGGGTGTCCACATATATTTT	CASSGQGVHIYF
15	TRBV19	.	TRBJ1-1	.	TGTGCCAGTAGTACCTCCGGGACATTGAACACTGAAGCTTTCTTT	CASSTSGTLNTEAFF
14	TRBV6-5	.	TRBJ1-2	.	TGTGCCAGCAGTTTAACAGGAGGGGAGGGTGGCTACACCTTC	CASSLTGGEGGYTF
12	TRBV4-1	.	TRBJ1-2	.	TGCGCCAGCAGCCAAGATATGAATGGCTACACCTTC	CASSQDMNGYTF
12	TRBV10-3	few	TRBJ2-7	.	TGTGCCACCTCCGGCAAACCCTACGAGCAGTACTTC	CATSGKPYEQYF
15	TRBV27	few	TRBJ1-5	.	TGTGCCAGCAGGCGCACGGGAAATAGCAATCAGCCCCAGCATTTT	CASRRTGNSNQPQHF
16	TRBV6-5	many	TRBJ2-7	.	TGTGCCAGCAGTTACTCAATTACGGGACAAGCCTACGAGCAGTACTTC	CASSYSITGQAYEQYF
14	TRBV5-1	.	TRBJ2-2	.	TGCGCCAGCAGTATGGACCCCGGCACCGGGGAGCTGTTTTTT	CASSMDPGTGELFF
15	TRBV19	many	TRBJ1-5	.	TGTGCCAGTAGTATAGGTGCTTATAGCAATCAGCCCCAGCATTTT	CASSIGAYSNQPQHF
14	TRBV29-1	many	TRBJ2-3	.	TGCAGCGTAAAAGGCCAACGGAGCACAGATACGCAGTATTTT	CSVKGQRSTDTQYF
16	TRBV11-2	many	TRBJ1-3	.	TGTGCCAGCAGCTTAAGCCTCCCTGGCTCTGGAAACACCATATATTTT	CASSLSLPGSGNTIYF
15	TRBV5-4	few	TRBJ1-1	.	TGTGCCAGCAGCAAATCGCGGGGCTGGAACACTGAAGCTTTCTTT	CASSKSRGWNTEAFF
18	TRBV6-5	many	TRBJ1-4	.	TGTGCCAGCAGTTACGGGGCCCCAGGCCGCTTTACTAATGAAAAACTGTTTTTT	CASSYGAPGRFTNEKLFF
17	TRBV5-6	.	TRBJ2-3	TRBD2	TGTGCCAGCAGCAGACGAACTAGCGGTGCTAGCACAGATACGCAGTATTTT	CASSRRTSGASTDTQYF